This T cell receptor (beta chain) is from a study of blood T cell repertoires in COVID-19. The CDR3 totals 13 residues. V was pared by 7 bases and J by 7 bases, with 13 bases between. Germline CDR1 is SNHLY and CDR2 is FYNNEI. Clones were read by immunoSEQ multiplex PCR, and TCRdb kept only the in-frame ones, dropping some. The sample carries around 80,000 clones, about 84% recorded once. Material: peripheral blood. The sequence was collected from a human donor in a cohort sampled during active COVID-19. The chain links TRBV2 to TRBJ1-4, with D possibly matching TRBD1 (6 bases). CDR3 sequence: CASNTGRGEKLFF. The CDR3 coding sequence is TGTGCCAGCAACACAGGGAGGGGTGAAAAACTGTTTTTT.